This T cell receptor (beta chain) was sequenced during a study of T cells in localized non-small cell lung cancer. Study-level results: A median of approximately 50 of the top 100 tumor clones appeared in adjacent lung, which was paired and uninvolved.

The assay was immunoSEQ multiplex PCR, and TCRdb's table has in-frame clones only and misses some. Of some 6,300 clones listed, 40% to 50% are singletons. With respect to this clone: What it binds is unknown.

Trimming cost V 3 bases and J 5 bases, with 16 bases left between them. CDR1 SGHNT and CDR2 YENEEA come from the germline V gene. This CDR3 has 15 residues. The origin of this receptor is a woman aged 40 to 75 with stage II squamous cell lung carcinoma. V usage is TRBV11-3 and J usage is TRBJ2-5; D is possibly TRBD2 (5 bases). Sample: lung tumor tissue, taken before any cancer treatment. CDR3 sequence (DNA): TGTGCCAGCAGCTTGAACCAGGCAGGCGGGGAGACCCAGTACTTC. Translation gives CASSLNQAGGETQYF.